This T cell receptor beta chain was documented in a study of shared clonotypes between healthy human individuals. Background on the study: Donor ages ranged 18 to 49 years: a couple of women, a few men. There were three CD4 naive, three CD4 memory, two CD8 naive and one CD8 memory plates per donor.

Germline values: CDR1 SGDLS, CDR2 YYNGEE. The CDR3 covers 12 residues. The ends were cut back, 4 bases at V and 4 bases at J, with 7 bases in the middle. This clone was counted between two and nine times. Antigen specificity is unknown. Study outcomes and limitations: In having few donors, the study represented limited genetic and exposure-history diversity.

Several immunoSEQ plates received, in even portions, the genomic DNA of each subset. Produced via immunoSEQ multiplex PCR; TCRdb's table is partial and in-frame only. The sample consists of about 110,000 clones, about 70% of them appearing once. This chain links TRBV9 with TRBJ2-3, with D uncertain. The sequencing input was memory CD8+ T cells sorted from blood. The subset: CD45RO+ cells pooled with CCR7-negative TemRA cells. The receptor's source is a woman aged 25-40 years in good health. The CDR3: CASSRGADTQYF. In DNA, the CDR3 is TGTGCCAGCAGCCGTGGAGCAGATACGCAGTATTTT.